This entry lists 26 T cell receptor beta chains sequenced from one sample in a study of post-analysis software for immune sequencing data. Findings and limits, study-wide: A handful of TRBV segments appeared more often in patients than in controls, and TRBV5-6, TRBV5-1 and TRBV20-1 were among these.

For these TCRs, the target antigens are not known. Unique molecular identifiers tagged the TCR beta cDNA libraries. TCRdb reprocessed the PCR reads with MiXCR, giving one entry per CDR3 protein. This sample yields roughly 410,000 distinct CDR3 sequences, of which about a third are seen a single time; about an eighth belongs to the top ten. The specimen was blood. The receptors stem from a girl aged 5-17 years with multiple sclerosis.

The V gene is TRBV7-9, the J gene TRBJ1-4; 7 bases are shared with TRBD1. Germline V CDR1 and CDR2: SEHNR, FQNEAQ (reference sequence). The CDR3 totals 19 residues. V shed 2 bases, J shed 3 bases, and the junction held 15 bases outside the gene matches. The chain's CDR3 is CASSLPRAGDSPSNEKLFF. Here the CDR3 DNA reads TGTGCCAGCAGCTTACCACGAGCAGGGGACAGCCCATCTAATGAAAAACTGTTTTTT. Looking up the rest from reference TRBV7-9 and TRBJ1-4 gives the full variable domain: DTGVSQNPRHKITKRGQNVTFRCDPISEHNRLYWYRQTLGQGPEFLTYFQNEAQLEKSRLLSDRFSAERPKGSFSTLEIQRTEQGDSAMYLCASSLPRAGDSPSNEKLFFGSGTQLSVL.

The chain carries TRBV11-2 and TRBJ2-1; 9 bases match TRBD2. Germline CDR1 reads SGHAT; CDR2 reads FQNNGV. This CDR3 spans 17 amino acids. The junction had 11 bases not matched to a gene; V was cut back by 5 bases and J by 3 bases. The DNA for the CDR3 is TGTGCCAGCAGCCTCCGGGGTAGCGGGGGTAACTACAATGAGCAGTTCTTC. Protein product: CASSLRGSGGNYNEQFF.

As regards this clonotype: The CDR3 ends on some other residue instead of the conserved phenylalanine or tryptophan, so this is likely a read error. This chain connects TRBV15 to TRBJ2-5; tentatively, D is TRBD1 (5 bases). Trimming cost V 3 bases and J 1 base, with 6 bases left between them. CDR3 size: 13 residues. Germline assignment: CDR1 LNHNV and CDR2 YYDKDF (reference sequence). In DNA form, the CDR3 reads TGTGCCACCAGCAGCACAGGCCAAGAGACCCAGTACGTC. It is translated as CATSSTGQETQYV.

CDR3 protein: CASSYPLIEPYYEQYF. In DNA, the CDR3 is TGTGCCAGCAGTTATCCGCTGATAGAGCCGTACTACGAGCAGTACTTC. V and J are TRBV6-2 or TRBV6-3 and TRBJ2-7; D gene ambiguous. This CDR3 is built from 16 residues. Looked up from germline, CDR1 is MNHEY and CDR2 is SVGEGT. V was shortened by 3 bases and J by 3 bases, with 18 bases between the two germline ends.

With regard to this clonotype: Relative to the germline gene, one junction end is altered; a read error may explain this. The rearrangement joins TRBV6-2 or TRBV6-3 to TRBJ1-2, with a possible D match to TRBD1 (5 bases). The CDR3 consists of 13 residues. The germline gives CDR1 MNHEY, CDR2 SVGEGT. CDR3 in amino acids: CTSSYLGQSGYTF. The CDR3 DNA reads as TGTACCAGCAGTTATCTGGGGCAGTCTGGCTACACCTTC.

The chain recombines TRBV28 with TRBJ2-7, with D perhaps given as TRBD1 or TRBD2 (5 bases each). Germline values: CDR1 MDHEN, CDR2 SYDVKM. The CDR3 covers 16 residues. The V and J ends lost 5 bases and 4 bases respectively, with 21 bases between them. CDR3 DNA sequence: TGTGCCAGCAGTCCCTATACGGGGCCTTCGGGGTACGAGCAGTACTTC. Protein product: CASSPYTGPSGYEQYF.

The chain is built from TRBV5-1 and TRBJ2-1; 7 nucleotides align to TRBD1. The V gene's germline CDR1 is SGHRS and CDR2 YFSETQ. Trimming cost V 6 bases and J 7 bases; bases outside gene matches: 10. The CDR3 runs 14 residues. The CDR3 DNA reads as TGCGCCAGCACCAATACACAGGGGAAAAATGAGCAGTTCTTC. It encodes CASTNTQGKNEQFF.

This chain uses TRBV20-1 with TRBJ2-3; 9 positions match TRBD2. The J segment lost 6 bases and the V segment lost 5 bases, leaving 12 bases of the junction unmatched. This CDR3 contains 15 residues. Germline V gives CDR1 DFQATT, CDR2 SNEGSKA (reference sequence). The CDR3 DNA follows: TGCAGTGCTCCCTCGAGCGGGGGGCCCACGGATACGCAGTATTTT. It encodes CSAPSSGGPTDTQYF.

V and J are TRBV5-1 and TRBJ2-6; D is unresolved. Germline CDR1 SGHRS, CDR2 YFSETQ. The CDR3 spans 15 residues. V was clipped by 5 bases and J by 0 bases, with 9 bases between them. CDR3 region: CASRADISGANVLTF. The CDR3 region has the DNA TGCGCCAGCAGAGCAGATATCTCTGGGGCCAACGTCCTGACTTTC.

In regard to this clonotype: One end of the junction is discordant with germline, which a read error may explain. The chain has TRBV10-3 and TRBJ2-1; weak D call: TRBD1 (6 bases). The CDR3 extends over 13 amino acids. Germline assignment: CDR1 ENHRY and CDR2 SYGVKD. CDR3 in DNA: TGTGCCATCAGTAACTCCAGGGGAAATGGGCAGTTCTTC. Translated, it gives CAISNSRGNGQFF.

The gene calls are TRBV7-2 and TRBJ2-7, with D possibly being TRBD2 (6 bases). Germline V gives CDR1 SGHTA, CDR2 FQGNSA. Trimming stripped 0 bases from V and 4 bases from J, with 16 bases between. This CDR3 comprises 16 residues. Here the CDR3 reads CASSLAPGLFSYEQYF. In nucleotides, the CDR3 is TGTGCCAGCAGCTTAGCTCCGGGACTTTTTAGTTACGAGCAGTACTTC.

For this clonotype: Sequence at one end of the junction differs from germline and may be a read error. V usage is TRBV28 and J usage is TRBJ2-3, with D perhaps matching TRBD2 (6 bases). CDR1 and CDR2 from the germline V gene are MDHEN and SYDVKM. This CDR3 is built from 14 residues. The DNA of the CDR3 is TGTGCCAGCAGTTCTGGAGGGGTGACAGATGCGCAGTATTTT. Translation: CASSSGGVTDAQYF.

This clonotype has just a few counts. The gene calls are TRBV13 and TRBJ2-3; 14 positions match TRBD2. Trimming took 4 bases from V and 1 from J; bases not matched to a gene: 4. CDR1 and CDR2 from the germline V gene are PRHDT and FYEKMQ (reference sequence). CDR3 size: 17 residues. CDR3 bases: TGTGCCAGCAGCTCCAGACTAGCGGGGGGGGGCACAGATACGCAGTATTTT. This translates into CASSSRLAGGGTDTQYF.

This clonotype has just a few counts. The chain's CDR3 is CASSLRQPSNEQFF. The CDR3, as DNA: TGTGCCAGCAGCTTAAGACAGCCATCCAATGAGCAGTTCTTC. The genes are TRBV7-9 and TRBJ2-1; D is perhaps TRBD1 (5 bases). Germline V gene data show CDR1 as SEHNR and CDR2 as FQNEAQ (reference sequence). V was pared by 2 bases and J by 6 bases, with 11 bases between. The CDR3 has 14 amino acids. Full variable domain (outside the CDR3, taken from reference TRBV7-9 and TRBJ2-1): DTGVSQNPRHKITKRGQNVTFRCDPISEHNRLYWYRQTLGQGPEFLTYFQNEAQLEKSRLLSDRFSAERPKGSFSTLEIQRTEQGDSAMYLCASSLRQPSNEQFFGPGTRLTVL.

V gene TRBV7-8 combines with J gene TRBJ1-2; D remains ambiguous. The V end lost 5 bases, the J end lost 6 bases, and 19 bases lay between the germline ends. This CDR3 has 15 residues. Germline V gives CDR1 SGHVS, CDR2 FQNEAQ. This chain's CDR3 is CASSVVEIGGDGYTF. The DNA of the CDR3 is TGTGCCAGCAGCGTAGTTGAAATCGGAGGCGATGGCTACACCTTC. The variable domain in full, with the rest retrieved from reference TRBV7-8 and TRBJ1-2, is GAGVSQSPRYKVAKRGQDVALRCDPISGHVSLFWYQQALGQGPEFLTYFQNEAQLDKSGLPSDRFFAERPEGSVSTLKIQRTQQEDSAVYLCASSVVEIGGDGYTFGSGTRLTVV.

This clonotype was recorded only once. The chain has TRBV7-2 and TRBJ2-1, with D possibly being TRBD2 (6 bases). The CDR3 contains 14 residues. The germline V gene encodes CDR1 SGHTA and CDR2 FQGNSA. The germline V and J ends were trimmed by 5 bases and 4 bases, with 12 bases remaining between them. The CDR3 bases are TGTGCCAGCAGCCTGGGGACTTGGTACAATGAGCAGTTCTTC. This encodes CASSLGTWYNEQFF.

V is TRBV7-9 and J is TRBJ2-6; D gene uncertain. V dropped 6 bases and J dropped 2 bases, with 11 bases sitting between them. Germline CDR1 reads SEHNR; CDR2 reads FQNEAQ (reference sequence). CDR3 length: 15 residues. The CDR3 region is CASSSSTAGANVLTF. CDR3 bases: TGTGCCAGCAGTTCGAGTACGGCTGGGGCCAACGTCCTGACTTTC.

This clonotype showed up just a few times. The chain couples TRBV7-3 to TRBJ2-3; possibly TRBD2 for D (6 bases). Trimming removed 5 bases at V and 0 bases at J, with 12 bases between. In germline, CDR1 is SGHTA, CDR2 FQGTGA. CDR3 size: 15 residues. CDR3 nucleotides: TGTGCCAGCAGCGGGGCGGGACCTAGCACAGATACGCAGTATTTT. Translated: CASSGAGPSTDTQYF.

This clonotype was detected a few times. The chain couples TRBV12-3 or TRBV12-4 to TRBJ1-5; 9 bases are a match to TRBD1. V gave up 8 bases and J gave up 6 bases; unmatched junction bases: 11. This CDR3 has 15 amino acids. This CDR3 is CASAEQGAPGQPQHF. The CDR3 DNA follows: TGTGCCAGCGCAGAACAGGGGGCGCCCGGTCAGCCCCAGCATTTT.

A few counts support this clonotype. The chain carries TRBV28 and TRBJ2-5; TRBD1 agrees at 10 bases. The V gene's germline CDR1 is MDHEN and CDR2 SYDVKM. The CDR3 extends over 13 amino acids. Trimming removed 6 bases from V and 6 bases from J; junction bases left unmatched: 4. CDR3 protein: CASRRTGGQTQYF. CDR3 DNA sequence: TGTGCCAGCAGACGGACAGGGGGACAGACCCAGTACTTC.

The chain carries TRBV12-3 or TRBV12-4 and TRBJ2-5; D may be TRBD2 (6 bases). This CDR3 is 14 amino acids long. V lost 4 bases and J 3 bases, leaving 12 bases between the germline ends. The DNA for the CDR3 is TGTGCCAGCAGTTCCCGGGACTTTAAAGAGACCCAGTACTTC. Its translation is CASSSRDFKETQYF.

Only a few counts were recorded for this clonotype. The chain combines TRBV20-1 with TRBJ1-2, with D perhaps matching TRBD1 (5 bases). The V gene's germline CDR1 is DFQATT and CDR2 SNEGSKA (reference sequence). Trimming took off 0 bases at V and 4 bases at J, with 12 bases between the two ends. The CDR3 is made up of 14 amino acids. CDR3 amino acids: CSARDRLTVYGYTF. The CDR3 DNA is TGCAGTGCTAGAGATCGATTGACAGTCTATGGCTACACCTTC.

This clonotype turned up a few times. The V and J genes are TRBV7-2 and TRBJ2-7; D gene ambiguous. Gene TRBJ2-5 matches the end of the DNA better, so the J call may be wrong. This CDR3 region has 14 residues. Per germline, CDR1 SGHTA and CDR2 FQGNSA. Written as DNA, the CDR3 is TGTGCCAGCAGCTTAGGTAGCAGGTCGGAGACCCAGTACTTC. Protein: CASSLGSRSETQYF.

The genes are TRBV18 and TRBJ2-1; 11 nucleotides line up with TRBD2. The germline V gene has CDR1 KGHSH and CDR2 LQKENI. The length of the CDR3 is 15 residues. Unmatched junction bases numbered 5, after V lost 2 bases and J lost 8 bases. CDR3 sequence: CASSPDLAGGDEQFF. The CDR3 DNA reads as TGTGCCAGCTCACCAGACCTAGCGGGGGGTGATGAGCAGTTCTTC.

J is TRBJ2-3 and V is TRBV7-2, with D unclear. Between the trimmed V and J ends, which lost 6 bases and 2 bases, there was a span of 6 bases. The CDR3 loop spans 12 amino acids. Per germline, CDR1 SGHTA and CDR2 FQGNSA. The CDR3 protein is CASRRYTDTQYF. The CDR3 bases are TGTGCCAGCAGGAGGTACACAGATACGCAGTATTTT.

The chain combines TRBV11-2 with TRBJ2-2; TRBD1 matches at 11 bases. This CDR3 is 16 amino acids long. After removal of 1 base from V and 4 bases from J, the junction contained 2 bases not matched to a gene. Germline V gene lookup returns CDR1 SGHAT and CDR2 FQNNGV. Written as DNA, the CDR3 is TGTGCCAGCAGCTTAGGGGACAGGGGGAGCACCGGGGAGCTGTTTTTT. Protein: CASSLGDRGSTGELFF.